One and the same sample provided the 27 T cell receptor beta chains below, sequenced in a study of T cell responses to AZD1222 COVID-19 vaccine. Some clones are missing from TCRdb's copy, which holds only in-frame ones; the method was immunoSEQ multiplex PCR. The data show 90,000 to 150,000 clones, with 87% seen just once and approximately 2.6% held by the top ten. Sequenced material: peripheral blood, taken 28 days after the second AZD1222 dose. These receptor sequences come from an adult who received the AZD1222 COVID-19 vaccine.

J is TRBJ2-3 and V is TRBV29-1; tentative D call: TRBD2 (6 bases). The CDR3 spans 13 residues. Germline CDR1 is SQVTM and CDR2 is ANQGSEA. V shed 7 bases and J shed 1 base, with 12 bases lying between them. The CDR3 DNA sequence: TGCAGCGGGGACTGGGTAGGCACAGATACGCAGTATTTT. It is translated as CSGDWVGTDTQYF.

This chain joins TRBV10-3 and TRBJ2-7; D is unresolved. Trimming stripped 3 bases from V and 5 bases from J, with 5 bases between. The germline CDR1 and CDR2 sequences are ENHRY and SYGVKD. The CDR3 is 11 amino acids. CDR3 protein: CAISERDEQYF. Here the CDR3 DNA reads TGTGCCATCAGTGAAAGGGACGAGCAGTACTTC.

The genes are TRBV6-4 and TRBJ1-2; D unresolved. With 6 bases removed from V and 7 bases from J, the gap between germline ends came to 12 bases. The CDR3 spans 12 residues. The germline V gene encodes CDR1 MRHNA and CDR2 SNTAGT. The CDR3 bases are TGTGCCAGCAGCGCGGACGGGCTTGGCTACACCTTC. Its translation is CASSADGLGYTF.

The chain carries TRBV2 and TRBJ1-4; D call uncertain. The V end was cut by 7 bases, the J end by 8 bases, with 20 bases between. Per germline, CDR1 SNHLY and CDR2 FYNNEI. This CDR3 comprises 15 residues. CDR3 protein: CASKIIRTPAEKLFF. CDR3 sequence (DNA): TGTGCCAGCAAAATTATCCGGACCCCTGCCGAAAAACTGTTTTTT.

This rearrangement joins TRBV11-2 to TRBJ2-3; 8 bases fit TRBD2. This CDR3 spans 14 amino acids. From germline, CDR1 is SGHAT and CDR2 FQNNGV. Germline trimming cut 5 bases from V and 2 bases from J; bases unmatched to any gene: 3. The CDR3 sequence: CASSPGGYTDTQYF. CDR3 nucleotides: TGTGCCAGCAGCCCGGGGGGGTACACAGATACGCAGTATTTT. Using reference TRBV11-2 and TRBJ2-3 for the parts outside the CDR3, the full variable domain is EAGVAQSPRYKIIEKRQSVAFWCNPISGHATLYWYQQILGQGPKLLIQFQNNGVVDDSQLPKDRFSAERLKGVDSTLKIQPAKLEDSAVYLCASSPGGYTDTQYFGPGTRLTVL.

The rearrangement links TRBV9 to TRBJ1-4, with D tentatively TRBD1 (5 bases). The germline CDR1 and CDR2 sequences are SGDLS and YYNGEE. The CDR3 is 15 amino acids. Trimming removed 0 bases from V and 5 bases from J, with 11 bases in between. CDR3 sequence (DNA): TGTGCCAGCAGCGTAGACGCGGGGGGGAATGAAAAACTGTTTTTT. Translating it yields CASSVDAGGNEKLFF.

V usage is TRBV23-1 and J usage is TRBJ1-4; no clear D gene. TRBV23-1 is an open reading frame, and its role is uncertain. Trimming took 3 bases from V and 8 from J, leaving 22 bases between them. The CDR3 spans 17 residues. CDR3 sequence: CASSHSCFFTHGEKLFF. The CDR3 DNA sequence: TGCGCCAGCAGTCATTCCTGTTTTTTCACCCATGGGGAAAAACTGTTTTTT.

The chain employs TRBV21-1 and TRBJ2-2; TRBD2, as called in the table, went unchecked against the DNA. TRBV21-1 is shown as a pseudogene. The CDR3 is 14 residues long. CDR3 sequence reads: CASSITLAVGELFF. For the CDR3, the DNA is TGTGCCAGCAGCATAACCTTAGCGGTCGGGGAGCTGTTTTTT.

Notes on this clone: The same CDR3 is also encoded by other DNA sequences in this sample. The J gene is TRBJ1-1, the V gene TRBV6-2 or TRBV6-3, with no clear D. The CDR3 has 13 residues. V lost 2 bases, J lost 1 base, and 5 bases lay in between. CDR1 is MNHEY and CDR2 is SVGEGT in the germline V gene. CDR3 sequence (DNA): TGTGCCAGCAGTTACGGCAGGAACACTGAAGCTTTCTTT. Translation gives CASSYGRNTEAFF.

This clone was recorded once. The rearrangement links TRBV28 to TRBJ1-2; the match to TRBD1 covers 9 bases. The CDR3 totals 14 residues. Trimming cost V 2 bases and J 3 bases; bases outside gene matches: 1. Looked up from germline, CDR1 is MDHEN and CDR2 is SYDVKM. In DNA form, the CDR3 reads TGTGCCAGCAGTTTAGGACAGGGGCACTATGGCTACACCTTC. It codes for CASSLGQGHYGYTF.

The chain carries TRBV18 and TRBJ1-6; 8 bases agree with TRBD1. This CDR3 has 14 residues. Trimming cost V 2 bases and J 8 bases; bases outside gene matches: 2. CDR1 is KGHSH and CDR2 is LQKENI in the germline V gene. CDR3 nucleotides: TGTGCCAGCTCACCAACAGGGGGGGATTCACCCCTCCACTTT. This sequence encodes CASSPTGGDSPLHF.

In DNA form, the CDR3 reads TGTGCCAGCAGCTTAGCCGTCCCGTATGGCTACACCTTC. Protein product: CASSLAVPYGYTF. V gene TRBV7-2 combines with J gene TRBJ1-2; D remains ambiguous. This CDR3 is 13 amino acids long. Germline V CDR1 and CDR2: SGHTA, FQGNSA. V lost 0 bases and J 5 bases, leaving 7 bases between the germline ends. Combining the CDR3 with reference TRBV7-2 and TRBJ1-2 gives the whole variable domain GAGVSQSPSNKVTEKGKDVELRCDPISGHTALYWYRQSLGQGLEFLIYFQGNSAPDKSGLPSDRFSAERTGGSVSTLTIQRTQQEDSAVYLCASSLAVPYGYTFGSGTRLTVV.

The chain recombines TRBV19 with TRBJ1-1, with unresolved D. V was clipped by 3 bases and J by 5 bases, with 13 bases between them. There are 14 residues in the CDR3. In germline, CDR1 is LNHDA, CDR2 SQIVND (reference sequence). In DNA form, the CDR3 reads TGTGCCAGTAGTATCTCTTTCGGCGGAACTGAAGCTTTCTTT. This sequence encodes CASSISFGGTEAFF.

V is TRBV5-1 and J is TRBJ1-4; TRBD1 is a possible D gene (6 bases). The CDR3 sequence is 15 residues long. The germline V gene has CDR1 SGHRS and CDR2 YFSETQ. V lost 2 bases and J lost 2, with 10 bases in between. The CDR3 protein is CASSFGGSTNEKLFF. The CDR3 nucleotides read TGCGCCAGCAGCTTTGGGGGCTCCACTAATGAAAAACTGTTTTTT.

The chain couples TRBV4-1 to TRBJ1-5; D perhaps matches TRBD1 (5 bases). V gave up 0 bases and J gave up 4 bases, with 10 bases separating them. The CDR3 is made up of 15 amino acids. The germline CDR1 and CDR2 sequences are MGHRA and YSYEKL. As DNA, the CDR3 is TGCGCCAGCAGCCAAGAGCAGGGTTATAATCAGCCCCAGCATTTT. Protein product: CASSQEQGYNQPQHF.

CDR3 residues: CASSQSEGRYSPLHF. The CDR3 coding sequence is TGTGCCAGCAGCCAATCGGAGGGGCGATATTCACCCCTCCACTTT. The chain recombines TRBV3-1 (or the pseudogene TRBV3-2) with TRBJ1-6; possibly TRBD1 for D (5 bases). Germline V gene lookup returns CDR1 LGHDT and CDR2 YNNKEL (reference sequence). The V gene lost 2 bases and the J gene lost 8 bases, with 13 bases spanning the gap. The CDR3 is 15 residues long.

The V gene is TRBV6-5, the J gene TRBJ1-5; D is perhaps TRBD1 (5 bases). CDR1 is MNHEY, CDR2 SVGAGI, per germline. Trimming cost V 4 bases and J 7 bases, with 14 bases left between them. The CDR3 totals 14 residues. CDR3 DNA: TGTGCCAGCAGTTCCTTTCAGGGTAGGCAGCCCCAGCATTTT. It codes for CASSSFQGRQPQHF.

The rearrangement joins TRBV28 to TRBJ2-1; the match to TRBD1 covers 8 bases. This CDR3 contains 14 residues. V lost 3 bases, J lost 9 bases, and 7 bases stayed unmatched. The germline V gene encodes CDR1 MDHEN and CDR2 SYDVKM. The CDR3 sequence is CASSFVDRVGEQFF. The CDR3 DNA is TGTGCCAGCAGTTTCGTGGACAGGGTGGGTGAGCAGTTCTTC.

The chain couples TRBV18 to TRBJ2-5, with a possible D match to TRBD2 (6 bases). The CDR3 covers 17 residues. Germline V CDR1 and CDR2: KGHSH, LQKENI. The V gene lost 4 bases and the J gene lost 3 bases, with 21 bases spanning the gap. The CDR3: CASSLSGTPGRKETQYF. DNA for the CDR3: TGTGCCAGCTCACTTTCCGGGACTCCCGGGCGGAAAGAGACCCAGTACTTC. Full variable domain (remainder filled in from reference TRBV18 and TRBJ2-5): NAGVMQNPRHLVRRRGQEARLRCSPMKGHSHVYWYRQLPEEGLKFMVYLQKENIIDESGMPKERFSAEFPKEGPSILRIQQVVRGDSAAYFCASSLSGTPGRKETQYFGPGTRLLVL.

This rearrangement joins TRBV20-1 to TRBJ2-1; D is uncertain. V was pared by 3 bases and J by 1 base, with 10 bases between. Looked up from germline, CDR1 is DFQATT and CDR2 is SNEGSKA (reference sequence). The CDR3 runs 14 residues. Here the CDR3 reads CSASTQLSYNEQFF. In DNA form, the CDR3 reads TGCAGTGCTAGTACCCAGTTATCCTACAATGAGCAGTTCTTC.

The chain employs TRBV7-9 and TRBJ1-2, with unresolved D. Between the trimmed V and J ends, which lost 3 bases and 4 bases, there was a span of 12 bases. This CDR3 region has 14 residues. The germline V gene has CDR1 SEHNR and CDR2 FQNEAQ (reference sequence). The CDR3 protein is CASSFLIGSYGYTF. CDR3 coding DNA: TGTGCCAGCAGCTTCCTCATCGGTAGCTATGGCTACACCTTC.

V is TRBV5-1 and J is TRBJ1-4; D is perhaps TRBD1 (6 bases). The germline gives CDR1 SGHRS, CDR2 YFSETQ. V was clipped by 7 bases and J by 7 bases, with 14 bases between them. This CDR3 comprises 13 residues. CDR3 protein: CASYREEGEKLFF. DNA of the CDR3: TGCGCCAGCTACAGGGAGGAAGGTGAAAAACTGTTTTTT.

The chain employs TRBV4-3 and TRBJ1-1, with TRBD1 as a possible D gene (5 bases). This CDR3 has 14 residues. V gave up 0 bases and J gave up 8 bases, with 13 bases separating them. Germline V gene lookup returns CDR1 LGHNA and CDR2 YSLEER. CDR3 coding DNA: TGCGCCAGCAGCCAAGAGATGGGACCTCCAGAAGCTTTCTTT. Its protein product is CASSQEMGPPEAFF.

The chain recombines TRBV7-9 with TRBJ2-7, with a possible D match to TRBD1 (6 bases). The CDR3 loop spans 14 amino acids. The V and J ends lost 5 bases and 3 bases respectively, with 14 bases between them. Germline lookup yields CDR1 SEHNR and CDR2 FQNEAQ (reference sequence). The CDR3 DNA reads TGTGCCAGCAGCCGCGGACAGAACAACTACGAGCAGTACTTC. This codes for CASSRGQNNYEQYF.

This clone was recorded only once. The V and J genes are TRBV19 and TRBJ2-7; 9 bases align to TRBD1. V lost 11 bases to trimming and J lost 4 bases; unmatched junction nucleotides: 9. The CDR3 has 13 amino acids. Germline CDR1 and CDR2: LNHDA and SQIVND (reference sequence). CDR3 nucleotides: TGTGCCGCTTCCCCGGGACAGGGTTACGAGCAGTACTTC. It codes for CAASPGQGYEQYF. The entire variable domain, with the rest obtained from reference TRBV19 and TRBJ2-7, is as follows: DGGITQSPKYLFRKEGQNVTLSCEQNLNHDAMYWYRQDPGQGLRLIYYSQIVNDFQKGDIAEGYSVSREKKESFPLTVTSAQKNPTAFYLCAASPGQGYEQYFGPGTRLTVT.

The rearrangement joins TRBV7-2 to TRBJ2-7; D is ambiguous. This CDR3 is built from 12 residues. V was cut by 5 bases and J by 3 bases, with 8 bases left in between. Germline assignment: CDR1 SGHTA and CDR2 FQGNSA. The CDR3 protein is CASSPGHYEQYF. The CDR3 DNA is TGTGCCAGCAGCCCCGGGCACTACGAGCAGTACTTC.

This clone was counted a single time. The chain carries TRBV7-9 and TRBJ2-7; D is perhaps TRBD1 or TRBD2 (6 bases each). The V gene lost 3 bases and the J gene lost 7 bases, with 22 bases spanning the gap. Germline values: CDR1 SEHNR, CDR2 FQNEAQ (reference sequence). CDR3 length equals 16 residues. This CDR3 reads CASSFPFAGKGQEQYF. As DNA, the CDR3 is TGTGCCAGCAGCTTTCCGTTTGCGGGAAAGGGACAAGAGCAGTACTTC.